Here is one TCR beta chain with its context. RNA totalling roughly 0.45 to 1 ug underwent reverse transcription with random hexamers. TCRdb recomputed calls from the immunoSEQ multiplex PCR reads with MiXCR, one row per CDR3 protein. Of 70,000 to 85,000 distinct CDR3 sequences listed, around 96% are singletons. This record comes from a study of CD8 T cells in Susac syndrome. Background on the study: Fewer than 10 of the sequenced Susac syndrome patients were in remission, and 5 or 6 had active disease.

CDR1 and CDR2 (germline): SGHTA, FQGTGA. CDR3 length: 16 amino acids. Trimming took off 5 bases at V and 3 bases at J, with 17 bases between the two ends. The sample was CD8+ T cells from PBMCs. The TCR sequence derives from a human donor with Susac syndrome. V and J are TRBV7-3 and TRBJ2-1, with D tentatively TRBD2 (5 bases). CDR3 loop: CASSPTSGTNYNEQFF. CDR3 in DNA: TGTGCCAGCAGCCCAACCAGCGGAACCAACTACAATGAGCAGTTCTTC.